This TCR beta chain derives from a study of blood T cell repertoires in COVID-19. Study as a whole: COVID-19 samples, acute and convalescent, were from the United States, Italy and Spain.

Clones were sequenced by immunoSEQ multiplex PCR, and TCRdb holds only the in-frame ones, with some missing. The table includes about 430,000 clones, 75% to 90% detected once. Trimming took 6 bases from V and 0 from J, leaving 9 bases between them. The V gene's germline CDR1 is SQVTM and CDR2 ANQGSEA. The CDR3 contains 13 residues. Participant ages covered about 18 to 95 years across approximately 25 US areas. Grouping used clinical history reported by participants in a survey and questionnaire. Cohort 3 donors counted as recovered after two negative PCRs, clearance, or resolved symptoms. This clone was detected only once.

The chain couples TRBV29-1 to TRBJ1-3, with D perhaps matching TRBD1 (5 bases). This sequence originates from a man aged 25 to 45 who had recovered from COVID-19. The sequencing input was PBMCs or T cells enriched from blood (not recorded which). CDR3 nucleotides: TGCAGCGTCCACAGGAACTCTGGAAACACCATATATTTT. It codes for CSVHRNSGNTIYF.